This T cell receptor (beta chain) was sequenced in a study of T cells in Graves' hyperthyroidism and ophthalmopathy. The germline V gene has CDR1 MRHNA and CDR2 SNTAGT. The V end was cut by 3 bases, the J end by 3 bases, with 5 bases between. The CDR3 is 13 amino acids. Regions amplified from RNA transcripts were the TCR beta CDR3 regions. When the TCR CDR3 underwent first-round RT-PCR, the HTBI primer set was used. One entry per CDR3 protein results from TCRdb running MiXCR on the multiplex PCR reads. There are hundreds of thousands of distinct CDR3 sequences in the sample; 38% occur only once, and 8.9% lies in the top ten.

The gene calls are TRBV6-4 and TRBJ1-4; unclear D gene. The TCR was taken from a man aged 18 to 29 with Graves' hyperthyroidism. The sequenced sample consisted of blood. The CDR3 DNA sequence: TGTGCCAGCAGTGAAACAGCTAATGAAAAACTGTTTTTT. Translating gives CASSETANEKLFF.